The clone carrying this T cell receptor beta chain was detected ten times or more. What it binds is not known. This specimen comes from a study of glioma-infiltrating T cells. This CDR3 has 13 residues. The V gene's germline CDR1 is MNHNS and CDR2 SASEGT. Trimming pared 8 bases from V and 8 bases from J, leaving 18 bases between. Using RNA template, CDR3s of TCR alpha and beta were amplified with iRepertoire arm-PCR. MiXCR was run by TCRdb on the multiplex PCR reads, yielding one entry per CDR3 protein. The sample holds over 70,000 distinct CDR3 sequences, 20% to 25% seen once. General study points: Very few CDR3 sequences were shared between tissue and blood.

This receptor was identified in a human donor with low-grade glioma or glioblastoma, undergoing nonglioma brain surgery, or in good health (not recorded which). The specimen was glioma tissue, nonneoplastic brain tissue, or PBMCs (not recorded which). J is TRBJ2-5 and V is TRBV6-1, with D perhaps matching TRBD1 (6 bases). Here the CDR3 DNA reads TGTGCCAGCGGGACAAACGCCAGAGGAACCCAGTACTTC. Translating gives CASGTNARGTQYF.